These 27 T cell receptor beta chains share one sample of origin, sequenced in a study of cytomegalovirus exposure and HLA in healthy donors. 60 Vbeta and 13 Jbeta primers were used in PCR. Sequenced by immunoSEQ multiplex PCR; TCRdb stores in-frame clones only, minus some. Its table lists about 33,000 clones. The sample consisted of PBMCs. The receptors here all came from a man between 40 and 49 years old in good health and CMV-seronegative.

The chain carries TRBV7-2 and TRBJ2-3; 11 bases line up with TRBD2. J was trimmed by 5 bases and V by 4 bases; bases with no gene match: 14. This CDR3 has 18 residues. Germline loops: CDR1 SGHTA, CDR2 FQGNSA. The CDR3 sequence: CASSYTGRASGRLDTQYF. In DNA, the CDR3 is TGTGCCAGCAGCTATACCGGGCGGGCTAGCGGGAGGTTAGATACGCAGTATTTT.

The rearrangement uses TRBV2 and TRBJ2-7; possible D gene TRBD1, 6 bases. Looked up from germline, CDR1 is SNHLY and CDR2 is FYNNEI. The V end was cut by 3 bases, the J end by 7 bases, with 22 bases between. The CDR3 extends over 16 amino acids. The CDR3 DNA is TGTGCCAGCAGTGATTTCCGGGGCAGGGGTTCTGATGAGCAGTACTTC. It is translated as CASSDFRGRGSDEQYF.

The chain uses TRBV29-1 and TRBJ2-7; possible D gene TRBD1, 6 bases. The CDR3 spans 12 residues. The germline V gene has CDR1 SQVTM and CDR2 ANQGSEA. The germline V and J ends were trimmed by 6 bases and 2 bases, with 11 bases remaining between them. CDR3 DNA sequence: TGCAGCGTAGGGACACATGCCTACGAGCAGTACTTC. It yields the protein CSVGTHAYEQYF.

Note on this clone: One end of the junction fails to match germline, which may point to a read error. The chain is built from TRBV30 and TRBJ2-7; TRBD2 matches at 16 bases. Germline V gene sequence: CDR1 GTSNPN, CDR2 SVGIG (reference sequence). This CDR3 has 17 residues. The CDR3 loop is CAWSGGTSGRGHYEQYF. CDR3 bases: TGTGCCTGGAGCGGTGGGACTAGCGGGAGGGGGCACTACGAGCAGTACTTT.

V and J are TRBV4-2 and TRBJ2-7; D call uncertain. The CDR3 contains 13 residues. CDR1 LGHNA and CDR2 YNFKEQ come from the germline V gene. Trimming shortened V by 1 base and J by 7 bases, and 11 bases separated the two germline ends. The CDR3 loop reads CASSQVGVREQYF. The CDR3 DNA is TGTGCCAGCAGCCAAGTTGGAGTTCGGGAGCAGTACTTC.

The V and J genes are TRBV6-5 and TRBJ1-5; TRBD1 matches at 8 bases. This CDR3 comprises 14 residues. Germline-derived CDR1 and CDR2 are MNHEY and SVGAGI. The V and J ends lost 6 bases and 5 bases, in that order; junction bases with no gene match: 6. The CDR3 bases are TGTGCCAGCAGCCCAGGGACAGGCTATCAGCCCCAGCATTTT. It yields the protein CASSPGTGYQPQHF.

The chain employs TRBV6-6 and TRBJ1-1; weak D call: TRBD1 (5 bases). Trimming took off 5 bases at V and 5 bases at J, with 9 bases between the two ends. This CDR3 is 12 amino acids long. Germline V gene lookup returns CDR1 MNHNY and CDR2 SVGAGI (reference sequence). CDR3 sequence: CASSPGGTEAFF. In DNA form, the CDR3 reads TGTGCCAGCAGTCCGGGGGGGACTGAAGCTTTCTTT.

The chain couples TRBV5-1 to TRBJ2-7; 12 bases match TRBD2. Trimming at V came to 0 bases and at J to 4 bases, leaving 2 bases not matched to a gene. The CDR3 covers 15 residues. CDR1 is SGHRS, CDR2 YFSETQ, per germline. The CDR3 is CASSLEGTSGYEQYF. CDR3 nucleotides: TGCGCCAGCAGCTTGGAAGGGACTAGCGGGTACGAGCAGTACTTC.

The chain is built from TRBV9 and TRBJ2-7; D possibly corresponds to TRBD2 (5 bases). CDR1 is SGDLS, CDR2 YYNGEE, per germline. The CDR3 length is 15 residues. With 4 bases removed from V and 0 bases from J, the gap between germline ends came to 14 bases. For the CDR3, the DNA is TGTGCCAGCAGCCCTTTTGGTGGGAGCTCCTACGAGCAGTACTTC. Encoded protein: CASSPFGGSSYEQYF.

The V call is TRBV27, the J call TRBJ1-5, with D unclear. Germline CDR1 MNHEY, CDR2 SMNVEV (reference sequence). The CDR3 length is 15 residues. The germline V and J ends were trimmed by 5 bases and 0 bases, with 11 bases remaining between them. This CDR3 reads CASSPVGVSNQPQHF. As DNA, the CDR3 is TGTGCCAGCAGTCCGGTCGGGGTTAGCAATCAGCCCCAGCATTTT.

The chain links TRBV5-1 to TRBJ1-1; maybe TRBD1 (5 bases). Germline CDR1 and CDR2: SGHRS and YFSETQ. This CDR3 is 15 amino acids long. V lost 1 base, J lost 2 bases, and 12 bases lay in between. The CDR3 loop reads CASSLWYRPNTEAFF. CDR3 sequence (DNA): TGCGCCAGCAGCTTGTGGTACAGGCCAAACACTGAAGCTTTCTTT. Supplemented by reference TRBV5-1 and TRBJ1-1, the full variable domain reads KAGVTQTPRYLIKTRGQQVTLSCSPISGHRSVSWYQQTPGQGLQFLFEYFSETQRNKGNFPGRFSGRQFSNSRSEMNVSTLELGDSALYLCASSLWYRPNTEAFFGQGTRLTVV.

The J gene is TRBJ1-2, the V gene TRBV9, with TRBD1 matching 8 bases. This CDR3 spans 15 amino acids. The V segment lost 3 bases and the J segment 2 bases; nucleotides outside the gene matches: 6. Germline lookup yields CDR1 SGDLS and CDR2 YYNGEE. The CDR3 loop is CASSARQGQNYGYTF. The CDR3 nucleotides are TGTGCCAGCAGCGCCCGACAGGGGCAAAACTATGGCTACACCTTC.

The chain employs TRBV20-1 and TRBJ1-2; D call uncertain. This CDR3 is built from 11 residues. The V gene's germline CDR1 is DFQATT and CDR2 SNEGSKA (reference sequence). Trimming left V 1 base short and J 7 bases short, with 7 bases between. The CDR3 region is CSARVRSGYTF. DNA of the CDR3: TGCAGTGCTAGAGTTCGGAGTGGCTACACCTTC.

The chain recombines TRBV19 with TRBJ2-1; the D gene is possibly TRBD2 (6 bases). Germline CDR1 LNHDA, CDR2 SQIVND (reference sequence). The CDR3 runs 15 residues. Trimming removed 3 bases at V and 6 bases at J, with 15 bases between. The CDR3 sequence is CASSIGTRFGNEQFF. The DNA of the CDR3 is TGTGCCAGTAGTATCGGGACTCGTTTTGGCAATGAGCAGTTCTTC. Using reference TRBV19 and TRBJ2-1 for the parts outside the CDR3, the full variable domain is DGGITQSPKYLFRKEGQNVTLSCEQNLNHDAMYWYRQDPGQGLRLIYYSQIVNDFQKGDIAEGYSVSREKKESFPLTVTSAQKNPTAFYLCASSIGTRFGNEQFFGPGTRLTVL.

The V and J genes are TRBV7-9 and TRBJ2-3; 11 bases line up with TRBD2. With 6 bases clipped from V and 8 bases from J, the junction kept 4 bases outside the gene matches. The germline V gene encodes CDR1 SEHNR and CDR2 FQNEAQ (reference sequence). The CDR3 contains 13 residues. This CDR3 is CASSSGRAVTQYF. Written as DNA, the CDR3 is TGTGCCAGCAGTAGCGGGAGGGCGGTTACGCAGTATTTT. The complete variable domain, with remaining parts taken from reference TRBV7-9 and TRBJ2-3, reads DTGVSQNPRHKITKRGQNVTFRCDPISEHNRLYWYRQTLGQGPEFLTYFQNEAQLEKSRLLSDRFSAERPKGSFSTLEIQRTEQGDSAMYLCASSSGRAVTQYFGPGTRLTVL.

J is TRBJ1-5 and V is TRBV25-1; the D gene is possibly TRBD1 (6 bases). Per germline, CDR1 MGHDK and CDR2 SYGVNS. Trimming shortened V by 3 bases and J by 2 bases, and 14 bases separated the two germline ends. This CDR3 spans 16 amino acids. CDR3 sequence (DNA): TGTGCCAGCAGTGATTTAGGGGGAATCGGCAATCAGCCCCAGCATTTT. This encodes CASSDLGGIGNQPQHF.

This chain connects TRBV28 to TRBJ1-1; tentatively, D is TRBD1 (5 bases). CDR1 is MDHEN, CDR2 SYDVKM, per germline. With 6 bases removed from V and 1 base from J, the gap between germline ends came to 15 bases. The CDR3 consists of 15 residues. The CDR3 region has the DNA TGTGCCAGCAGCCCTCTATATACAGGGAACACTGAAGCTTTCTTT. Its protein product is CASSPLYTGNTEAFF.

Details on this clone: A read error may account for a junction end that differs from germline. The CDR3 nucleotides are TGTGCCGGGAGCGGGGGGAACCAGGTCGGGACCGAGCAGTACTTC. Translating gives CAGSGGNQVGTEQYF. The V gene is TRBV30, the J gene TRBJ2-7, with TRBD2 identical over 9 bases. CDR3 length: 15 residues. Germline lookup yields CDR1 GTSNPN and CDR2 SVGIG (reference sequence).

The CDR3 bases are TGTGCCTGGAAGTTCGGGACTAGCACAGATACGCAGTATTTT. As protein: CAWKFGTSTDTQYF. The chain joins TRBV30 to TRBJ2-3; D might be TRBD2 (6 bases). CDR1 GTSNPN and CDR2 SVGIG come from the germline V gene (reference sequence). V gave up 4 bases and J gave up 0 bases, with 11 bases separating them. This CDR3 contains 14 residues.

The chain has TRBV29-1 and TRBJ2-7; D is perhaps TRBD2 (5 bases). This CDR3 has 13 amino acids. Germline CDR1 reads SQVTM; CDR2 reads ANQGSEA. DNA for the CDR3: TGCATCCCCGGGGTGCCTTTAGCCTACGAGCAGTACTTC. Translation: CIPGVPLAYEQYF.

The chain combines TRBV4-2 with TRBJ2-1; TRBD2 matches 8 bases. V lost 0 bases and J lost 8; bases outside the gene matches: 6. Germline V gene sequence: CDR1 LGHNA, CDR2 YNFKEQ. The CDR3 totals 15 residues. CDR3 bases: TGTGCCAGCAGCCAAGAGGATAGCGGGAATGATGAGCAGTTCTTC. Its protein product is CASSQEDSGNDEQFF.

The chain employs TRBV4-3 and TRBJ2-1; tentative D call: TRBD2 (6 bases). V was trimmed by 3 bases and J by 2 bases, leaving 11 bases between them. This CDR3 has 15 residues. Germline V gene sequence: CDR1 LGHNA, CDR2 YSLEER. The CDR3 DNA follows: TGCGCCAGCAGCCAGTGGGGGGAGGCCTACAATGAGCAGTTCTTC. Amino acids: CASSQWGEAYNEQFF.

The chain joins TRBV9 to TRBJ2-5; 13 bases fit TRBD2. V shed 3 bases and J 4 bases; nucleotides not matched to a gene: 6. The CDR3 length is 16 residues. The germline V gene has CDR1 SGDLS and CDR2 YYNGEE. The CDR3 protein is CASSAGLAGEGETQYF. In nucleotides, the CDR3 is TGTGCCAGCAGCGCAGGACTAGCGGGAGAAGGAGAGACCCAGTACTTC.

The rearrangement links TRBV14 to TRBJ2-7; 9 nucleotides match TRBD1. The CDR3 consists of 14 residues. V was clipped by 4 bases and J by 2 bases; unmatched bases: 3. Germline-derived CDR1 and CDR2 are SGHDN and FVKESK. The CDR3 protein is CASSPTGGPYEQYF. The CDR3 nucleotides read TGTGCCAGCAGCCCGACAGGGGGACCCTACGAGCAGTACTTC. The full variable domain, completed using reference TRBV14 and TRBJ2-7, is EAGVTQFPSHSVIEKGQTVTLRCDPISGHDNLYWYRRVMGKEIKFLLHFVKESKQDESGMPNNRFLAERTGGTYSTLKVQPAELEDSGVYFCASSPTGGPYEQYFGPGTRLTVT.

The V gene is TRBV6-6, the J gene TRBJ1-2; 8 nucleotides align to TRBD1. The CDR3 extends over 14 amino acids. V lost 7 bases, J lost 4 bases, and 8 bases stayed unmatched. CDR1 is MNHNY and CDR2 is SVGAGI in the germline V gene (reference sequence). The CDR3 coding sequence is TGTGCCAGCACCCCGGGACAGGAACCCTATGGCTACACCTTC. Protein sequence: CASTPGQEPYGYTF.

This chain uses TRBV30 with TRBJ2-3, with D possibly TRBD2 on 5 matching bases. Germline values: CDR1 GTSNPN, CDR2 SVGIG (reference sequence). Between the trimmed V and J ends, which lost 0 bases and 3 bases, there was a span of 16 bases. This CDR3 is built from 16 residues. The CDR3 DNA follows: TGTGCCTGGAGTGTACTAAGCGGCACTGGGACAGATACGCAGTATTTT. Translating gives CAWSVLSGTGTDTQYF.

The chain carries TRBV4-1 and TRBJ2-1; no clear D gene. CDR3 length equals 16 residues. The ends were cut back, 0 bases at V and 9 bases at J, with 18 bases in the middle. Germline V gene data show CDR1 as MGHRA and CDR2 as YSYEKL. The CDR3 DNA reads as TGCGCCAGCAGCCAAGATCCCCCTCCTACTCGAAGTGAGCAGTTCTTC. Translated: CASSQDPPPTRSEQFF.